This T cell receptor (beta chain) was captured in a study of cytomegalovirus exposure and HLA in healthy donors. The V gene's germline CDR1 is MDHEN and CDR2 SYDVKM. V lost 6 bases to trimming and J lost 1 base; unmatched junction nucleotides: 5. The CDR3 sequence is 15 residues long. 60 Vbeta and 13 Jbeta primers were used in PCR. Profiling relied on immunoSEQ multiplex PCR, and the TCRdb table lists in-frame clones only, not all of them. This sample has about 190,000 clones; 65% to 90% occur once, and the top ten carry roughly 0.33%. Sample: PBMCs. The chain has TRBV28 and TRBJ2-7, with 11 nucleotides matching TRBD1. This receptor was obtained from a woman aged 30 to 39 in good health and CMV-seronegative. The CDR3 nucleotides read TGTGCCAGCAGATGGGGACAGGGGGTATCCTACGAGCAGTACTTC. Its translation is CASRWGQGVSYEQYF.